The next 9 T cell receptor beta chains were all read from a single sample in a study of shared clonotypes between healthy human individuals. The assay was immunoSEQ multiplex PCR, and TCRdb's table has in-frame clones only and misses some. This sample carries some 2,000,000 clones, 95% of them seen once, and the ten largest clones take 0.1% to 0.15%. The sequencing input was naive CD4+ T cells sorted from blood. Subset indicated: CD45RA+ positively selected. The receptors here all came from a man between 18 and 29 years old in good health.

The rearrangement links TRBV15 to TRBJ1-1, with no clear D. CDR1 LNHNV and CDR2 YYDKDF come from the germline V gene (reference sequence). V was pared by 2 bases and J by 7 bases, with 14 bases between. The CDR3 length is 14 residues. The CDR3 sequence is CATSRRSGPGEAFF. CDR3 DNA: TGTGCCACCAGCAGAAGGTCCGGTCCGGGTGAAGCTTTCTTT.

The CDR3 DNA is TGTGCCACCAGCCCCGGGGGAAGTAGCAATCAGCCCCAGCATTTT. It encodes CATSPGGSSNQPQHF. The chain is built from TRBV15 and TRBJ1-5; TRBD1 is a possible D gene (5 bases). The CDR3 consists of 15 residues. V was trimmed by 5 bases and J by 0 bases, leaving 11 bases between them. CDR1 and CDR2 (germline): LNHNV, YYDKDF (reference sequence).

The V call is TRBV4-1, the J call TRBJ1-2, with a tentative D call TRBD1 (5 bases). The CDR3 contains 13 residues. The ends were cut back, 4 bases at V and 4 bases at J, with 10 bases in the middle. Germline V gives CDR1 MGHRA, CDR2 YSYEKL. The CDR3 DNA is TGCGCCAGCAGCCGATCGGACACCTATGGCTACACCTTC. The encoded protein is CASSRSDTYGYTF.

The chain carries TRBV7-9 and TRBJ1-6, with D uncertain. The CDR3 extends over 13 amino acids. V was clipped by 5 bases and J by 8 bases, with 10 bases between them. Germline loops: CDR1 SEHNR, CDR2 FQNEAQ (reference sequence). CDR3 sequence (DNA): TGTGCCAGCAGCCAAAGTAACTATTCACCCCTCCACTTT. Protein sequence: CASSQSNYSPLHF.

CDR3 loop: CASSQTGVSYEQYF. Written as DNA, the CDR3 is TGCGCCAGCAGCCAAACAGGGGTCTCCTACGAGCAGTACTTC. V gene TRBV4-1 combines with J gene TRBJ2-7; 7 bases line up with TRBD1. The CDR3 is 14 residues long. Germline V CDR1 and CDR2: MGHRA, YSYEKL. V was pared by 2 bases and J by 0 bases, with 1 base of the junction left unmatched.

The J gene is TRBJ1-6, the V gene TRBV7-9, with 10 bases lining up with TRBD1. The CDR3 loop spans 18 amino acids. Germline V gene data show CDR1 as SEHNR and CDR2 as FQNEAQ (reference sequence). Losses at the gene ends were 5 bases for V and 0 bases for J; bases not matched to a gene: 7. Here the CDR3 reads CASSLGTGAFSYNSPLHF. CDR3 bases: TGTGCCAGCAGCCTCGGGACAGGGGCCTTCTCCTATAATTCACCCCTCCACTTT.

This chain links TRBV19 with TRBJ1-5; D unclear. This CDR3 contains 13 residues. V lost 5 bases and J lost 2, with 7 bases in between. Germline values: CDR1 LNHDA, CDR2 SQIVND (reference sequence). CDR3 sequence (DNA): TGTGCCAGTAGTTTCCAGGGCAATCAGCCCCAGCATTTT. It yields the protein CASSFQGNQPQHF.

This clone was seen just once. CDR3: CASLTERLYEQYF. DNA of the CDR3: TGTGCCAGCCTGACTGAAAGGCTCTACGAGCAGTACTTC. V is TRBV9 and J is TRBJ2-7; unclear D gene. CDR3 size: 13 residues. The V gene's germline CDR1 is SGDLS and CDR2 YYNGEE. Trimming took off 7 bases at V and 3 bases at J, with 14 bases between the two ends.

The chain recombines TRBV5-8 with TRBJ1-2; D is undetermined. CDR1 and CDR2 from the germline V gene are SGHTS and YDEGEE. The CDR3 is 13 residues long. V lost 0 bases, J lost 4 bases, and 7 bases lay in between. CDR3 protein: CASSLARTYGYTF. The CDR3 region has the DNA TGTGCCAGCAGCTTGGCGCGGACCTATGGCTACACCTTC.